These 30 T cell receptor beta chains originate from one sample sequenced in a study of CD8+CD57+ T cells in acquired aplastic anemia. It was genomic DNA that served as the template for profiling TCR beta VDJ and CDR3. One entry per CDR3 protein results from TCRdb running MiXCR on the reads. The sample yields under 350,000 distinct CDR3 sequences, roughly three fifths seen once. Material for sequencing was sorted CD4+, CD8+, or CD8+CD57+ T cells (not recorded which) from PBMCs. The receptors shown here come from a human donor with severe aplastic anemia or a healthy control (not recorded which).

This clonotype was seen only once. This chain joins TRBV19 and TRBJ2-7; TRBD1 matches 7 bases. CDR1 and CDR2 (germline): LNHDA, SQIVND (reference sequence). The CDR3 consists of 13 residues. Germline trimming cut 8 bases from V and 2 bases from J; bases unmatched to any gene: 6. The CDR3, as DNA: TGTGCCAGTGCCGCCGGGACAGCCTACGAGCAGTACTTC. It translates to CASAAGTAYEQYF.

The chain combines TRBV2 with TRBJ1-2; 11 nucleotides agree with TRBD1. The CDR3 is 13 amino acids. CDR1 and CDR2 (germline): SNHLY, FYNNEI. Germline trimming cut 6 bases from V and 11 bases from J; bases unmatched to any gene: 8. The CDR3 is CASRFDGQGAYTF. The CDR3 DNA sequence: TGTGCCAGCAGATTCGATGGACAGGGGGCTTACACCTTC.

The chain employs TRBV9 and TRBJ1-2; 7 bases align to TRBD1. CDR3 length equals 16 residues. V shed 0 bases and J 5 bases; nucleotides not matched to a gene: 10. The germline V gene encodes CDR1 SGDLS and CDR2 YYNGEE. This chain's CDR3 is CASSVGQGNSPYGYTF. DNA for the CDR3: TGTGCCAGCAGCGTAGGACAGGGTAATTCACCATATGGCTACACCTTC.

This rearrangement joins TRBV15 to TRBJ2-7; 8 nucleotides match TRBD1. The CDR3 covers 16 residues. Germline V lookup: CDR1 LNHNV, CDR2 YYDKDF (reference sequence). The V segment lost 0 bases and the J segment 12 bases; nucleotides outside the gene matches: 16. The CDR3 spells CATSRDGTGGVGQMYF. DNA for the CDR3: TGTGCCACCAGCAGAGATGGGACAGGTGGTGTCGGTCAGATGTACTTC.

Many counts were recorded for this clonotype. V usage is TRBV4-3 and J usage is TRBJ2-2; no reliable D call. Deletions cut 0 bases from V and 6 bases from J, with 8 bases between. The length of the CDR3 is 14 residues. Germline CDR1 and CDR2: LGHNA and YSLEER. CDR3 residues: CASSQETGSGELFF. The CDR3 DNA follows: TGCGCCAGCAGCCAAGAGACTGGGTCCGGGGAGCTGTTTTTT.

About this clonotype: One end of the junction fails to match germline, which may point to a read error. This rearrangement joins TRBV12-3 or TRBV12-4 to TRBJ1-3, with 7 bases identical to TRBD1. The CDR3 totals 15 residues. The CDR3 here is CASSLGTVSGNTIYF. The DNA for the CDR3 is TGTGCCAGCAGCTTAGGGACAGTCTCTGGAAACACCATATATTTT.

The chain has TRBV19 and TRBJ1-6; possible D gene TRBD1, 5 bases. Deletions cut 11 bases from V and 6 bases from J, with 14 bases between. CDR1 and CDR2 (germline): LNHDA, SQIVND (reference sequence). The CDR3 is 13 residues long. CDR3 amino acids: CAARTGRNSPLHF. The CDR3 DNA reads TGTGCCGCGCGTACGGGGCGTAATTCACCCCTCCACTTT.

In its sample, this clonotype was seen once. The gene calls are TRBV4-1 and TRBJ2-3; no reliable D call. The germline gives CDR1 MGHRA, CDR2 YSYEKL. The CDR3 contains 15 residues. V gave up 1 base and J gave up 3 bases, with 11 bases separating them. CDR3 sequence (DNA): TGCGCCAGCAGCCAAGCCGACTGGGGTACAGATACGCAGTATTTT. Its protein is CASSQADWGTDTQYF.

The genes are TRBV10-2 and TRBJ1-1; D is ambiguous. CDR1 and CDR2 (germline): WSHSY, SAAADI. V was clipped by 3 bases and J by 8 bases, with 16 bases between them. This CDR3 region has 14 residues. CDR3 bases: TGCGCCAGCAGTGACGGTCTAAGTCCCTCGGAAGCTTTCTTT. This translates into CASSDGLSPSEAFF.

In DNA form, the CDR3 reads TGCAGCGGGGTGACAGGGGGGGACTACGAGCAGTACTTC. Its translation: CSGVTGGDYEQYF. The V and J genes are TRBV29-1 and TRBJ2-5; 9 bases map to TRBD1. The J call may be mistaken, given a closer DNA end match to TRBJ2-7. This CDR3 contains 13 residues. Germline loops: CDR1 SQVTM, CDR2 ANQGSEA.

The chain couples TRBV7-2 to TRBJ2-5; 11 positions match TRBD2. Germline CDR1 and CDR2: SGHTA and FQGNSA. Germline trimming cut 1 base from V and 0 bases from J; bases unmatched to any gene: 7. CDR3 length: 18 residues. CDR3 in amino acids: CASSLGRRLAGHQETQYF. CDR3 nucleotides: TGTGCCAGCAGCTTAGGTCGTCGACTAGCGGGGCACCAAGAGACCCAGTACTTC. Full variable domain (missing parts from reference TRBV7-2 and TRBJ2-5): GAGVSQSPSNKVTEKGKDVELRCDPISGHTALYWYRQSLGQGLEFLIYFQGNSAPDKSGLPSDRFSAERTGGSVSTLTIQRTQQEDSAVYLCASSLGRRLAGHQETQYFGPGTRLLVL.

V usage is TRBV19 and J usage is TRBJ1-6; TRBD1 might be the D (6 bases). Germline lookup yields CDR1 LNHDA and CDR2 SQIVND (reference sequence). The V gene lost 3 bases and the J gene lost 10 bases, with 13 bases spanning the gap. The CDR3 spans 14 residues. The CDR3 region has the DNA TGTGCCAGTAGTATCACAGGGCAAAAGTCACCCCTCCACTTT. Amino acid sequence: CASSITGQKSPLHF. The full variable domain, rest sourced from reference TRBV19 and TRBJ1-6, is DGGITQSPKYLFRKEGQNVTLSCEQNLNHDAMYWYRQDPGQGLRLIYYSQIVNDFQKGDIAEGYSVSREKKESFPLTVTSAQKNPTAFYLCASSITGQKSPLHFGNGTRLTVT.

Concerning this clonotype: One end of the junction does not line up with germline, which may come from a read error. The chain recombines TRBV10-3 with TRBJ1-3; TRBD1 agrees at 8 bases. This CDR3 is 13 amino acids long. Per germline, CDR1 ENHRY and CDR2 SYGVKD. The CDR3 coding sequence is TGTGCCATCACTGAGGGGACAGGTCAATTACCATATTTT. It encodes CAITEGTGQLPYF.

This clonotype was seen ten or more times. The conserved closing phenylalanine or tryptophan is absent in this CDR3, likely reflecting a read error. The DNA is left out, because the CDR3 cannot be placed on it with certainty; the CDR3 is given as TCRdb lists it. This chain links TRBV6-6 with TRBJ1-1; TRBD1, the table's D call, lacks a check against the DNA. The germline gives CDR1 MNHNY, CDR2 SVGAGI (reference sequence). The CDR3 length is 17 residues, termini included. The chain's CDR3 is CASSYSAGRTLKLSLDL.

The table lists this clonotype with many counts. The chain has TRBV7-8 and TRBJ1-4, with D unclear. The germline V gene encodes CDR1 SGHVS and CDR2 FQNEAQ. The CDR3 is 16 residues long. Trimming shortened V by 6 bases and J by 3 bases, and 17 bases separated the two germline ends. CDR3 DNA sequence: TGTGCCAGCAGTTCTGCTTCGTCGCGTTCTAATGAAAAACTGTTTTTT. This translates into CASSSASSRSNEKLFF.

The chain joins TRBV5-1 to TRBJ2-7; weak D call: TRBD1 (5 bases). In germline, CDR1 is SGHRS, CDR2 YFSETQ. Trimming pared 1 base from V and 2 bases from J, leaving 7 bases between. CDR3 length equals 13 residues. Here the CDR3 DNA reads TGCGCCAGCAGCTTGTTGGACACCTACGAGCAGTACTTC. This translates into CASSLLDTYEQYF.

V usage is TRBV24-1 and J usage is TRBJ2-1; TRBD1 is a possible D gene (5 bases). The CDR3 runs 11 residues. V was trimmed by 9 bases and J by 6 bases, leaving 8 bases between them. In germline, CDR1 is KGHDR, CDR2 SFDVKD. The CDR3 bases are TGTGCCACCGAAGACAGCAATGAGCAGTTCTTC. This gives the protein CATEDSNEQFF.

V and J are TRBV29-1 and TRBJ1-2; D remains ambiguous. V lost 6 bases and J 0 bases, leaving 14 bases between the germline ends. This CDR3 comprises 14 residues. Germline V gene data show CDR1 as SQVTM and CDR2 as ANQGSEA. The CDR3 DNA reads TGCAGCGTAGTTCCCGACGGCCCTAACTATGGCTACACCTTC. It codes for CSVVPDGPNYGYTF.

This clonotype was seen many times. The genes are TRBV5-1 and TRBJ2-1; D not resolved. The CDR3 has 13 residues. The germline gives CDR1 SGHRS, CDR2 YFSETQ. Trimming shortened V by 4 bases and J by 2 bases, and 7 bases separated the two germline ends. The CDR3 protein is CASSLLTYNEQFF. Written as DNA, the CDR3 is TGCGCCAGCAGCCTCCTAACCTACAATGAGCAGTTCTTC.

The chain uses TRBV7-9 and TRBJ2-2; D could derive from TRBD1 or TRBD2 (5 bases each). The length of the CDR3 is 13 residues. V lost 4 bases and J 7 bases, leaving 10 bases between the germline ends. Germline values: CDR1 SEHNR, CDR2 FQNEAQ (reference sequence). The CDR3 region has the DNA TGTGCCAGCAGCTGGGACCCGAACGGGGAGCTGTTTTTT. Its translation: CASSWDPNGELFF.

This chain links TRBV19 with TRBJ1-1, with TRBD1 matching 8 bases. V was pared by 3 bases and J by 5 bases, with 5 bases of the junction left unmatched. CDR1 LNHDA and CDR2 SQIVND come from the germline V gene (reference sequence). This CDR3 is built from 14 residues. CDR3 DNA: TGTGCCAGTAGTATCTCAGGGGGCCGGACTGAAGCTTTCTTT. Translation: CASSISGGRTEAFF.

The chain employs TRBV5-1 and TRBJ2-7; D is uncertain. Trimming took off 3 bases at V and 7 bases at J, with 14 bases between the two ends. Germline V gives CDR1 SGHRS, CDR2 YFSETQ. CDR3 length: 13 residues. CDR3 sequence: CASSSAGKAEQYF. CDR3 nucleotide sequence: TGCGCCAGCAGCTCGGCCGGAAAGGCAGAGCAGTACTTC.

The chain couples TRBV2 to TRBJ1-1; 10 positions agree with TRBD1. CDR1 is SNHLY, CDR2 FYNNEI, per germline. Trimming removed 6 bases from V and 9 bases from J; junction bases left unmatched: 10. CDR3 length equals 14 residues. The CDR3 protein is CASRGVGTGAQAFF. DNA for the CDR3: TGTGCCAGCAGGGGTGTCGGGACAGGGGCGCAAGCTTTCTTT.

This clonotype was counted only a few times. This chain connects TRBV20-1 to TRBJ2-2; 10 positions agree with TRBD2. Trimming removed 5 bases from V and 5 bases from J; junction bases left unmatched: 5. The germline V gene has CDR1 DFQATT and CDR2 SNEGSKA (reference sequence). The CDR3 consists of 14 residues. CDR3 sequence (DNA): TGCAGTGCTCGTATTAGCGGGAGGACCGGGGAGCTGTTTTTT. This sequence encodes CSARISGRTGELFF.

This clonotype was seen a few times. One junction end does not reproduce the germline sequence, and a read error may be involved. The J gene is TRBJ1-6, the V gene TRBV12-3 or TRBV12-4, with 7 positions matching TRBD1. The CDR3 covers 15 residues. CDR3 coding DNA: TGTGCCAGCAGTTTACGACAGGGCGATAATTCACCCCTCTACTTT. Amino acids: CASSLRQGDNSPLYF.

The chain's CDR3 is CASSLMSQPQHF. CDR3 sequence (DNA): TGTGCCAGCAGCTTGATGTCGCAGCCCCAGCATTTT. V usage is TRBV7-3 and J usage is TRBJ1-5; no firm D call. The length of the CDR3 is 12 residues. V lost 3 bases, J lost 7 bases, and 7 bases lay in between. Germline CDR1 is SGHTA and CDR2 is FQGTGA.

This clonotype has ten or more counts. CDR3 bases: TGTGCCAGCACCGGAGATACGCAGTATTTT. This codes for CASTGDTQYF. V usage is TRBV7-8 and J usage is TRBJ2-3; D call uncertain. This CDR3 contains 10 residues. The germline V gene has CDR1 SGHVS and CDR2 FQNEAQ. V lost 7 bases and J lost 5, with 4 bases in between.

CDR3 residues: CASSLSIGVSREQYF. CDR3 coding DNA: TGTGCCAGCAGTTTAAGTATAGGGGTCTCGCGGGAGCAGTACTTC. This chain uses TRBV28 with TRBJ2-7, with a tentative D call TRBD1 (5 bases). This CDR3 has 15 residues. Germline V gene lookup returns CDR1 MDHEN and CDR2 SYDVKM. Trimming cost V 2 bases and J 7 bases, with 18 bases left between them.

This clonotype was counted at least ten times. The J gene is TRBJ1-6, the V gene TRBV12-3 or TRBV12-4; the D gene is possibly TRBD1 (5 bases). The CDR3 length is 14 residues. The ends were cut back, 4 bases at V and 12 bases at J, with 16 bases in the middle. DNA for the CDR3: TGTGCCAGCAGTTCGCAGGGAACTCTATTACCCCTCCACTTT. Encoded protein: CASSSQGTLLPLHF.

Of note for this clonotype: A junction boundary mismatches the germline segment, possibly from a read error. The CDR3 here is CASSVGGLSTGTQYF. For the CDR3, the DNA is TGTGCCAGTAGTGTAGGGGGGCTTAGCACAGGTACGCAGTATTTT. The chain recombines TRBV19 with TRBJ2-3; possibly TRBD1 or TRBD2 for D (6 bases each). CDR1 is LNHDA and CDR2 is SQIVND in the germline V gene (reference sequence). The CDR3 is made up of 15 amino acids.